This T cell receptor beta chain emerged from a study of early T cells in non-severe SARS-CoV-2 infection. Attached unique molecular identifiers marked individual cDNA molecules. TCRdb reanalysed the 5' RACE reads using MiXCR and keeps one entry per CDR3 protein. The repertoire holds about 64,000 distinct CDR3 sequences, more than 15% seen once, with more than 7.5% in the top ten. This clonotype was observed a handful of times. The source is an adult who was a healthcare worker with PCR-confirmed SARS-CoV-2 infection or an uninfected control (not recorded which). Sequences were derived from whole blood, sampled at baseline.

The chain's CDR3 is CASSFPGQGLNQPQHF. CDR3 DNA: TGTGCCAGCAGTTTCCCGGGACAGGGATTGAATCAGCCCCAGCATTTT. This chain uses TRBV12-3 or TRBV12-4 with TRBJ1-5; 9 nucleotides align to TRBD1. The CDR3 length is 16 residues. After removal of 3 bases from V and 4 bases from J, the junction contained 7 bases not matched to a gene.